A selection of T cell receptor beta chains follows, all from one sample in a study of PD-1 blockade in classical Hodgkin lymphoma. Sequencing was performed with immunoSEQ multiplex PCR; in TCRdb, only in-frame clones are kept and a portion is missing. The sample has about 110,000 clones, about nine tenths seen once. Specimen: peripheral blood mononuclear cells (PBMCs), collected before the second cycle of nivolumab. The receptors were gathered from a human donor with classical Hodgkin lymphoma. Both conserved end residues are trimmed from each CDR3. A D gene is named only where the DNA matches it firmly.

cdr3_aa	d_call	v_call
AWGPPGRAGELF	.	TRBV30
AQVWGQSYEQY	TRBD1	TRBV10-3
ASSLEVYPTDTQY	.	TRBV5-1
ASSLFFGTGFYNEQF	TRBD1	TRBV5-4
ASSPLRDNYEQY	.	TRBV18
ASSLTSASDEQY	TRBD2	TRBV27
ASREDLTDTQY	.	TRBV6-5
ASTTGGQEAF	TRBD1	TRBV6-5
ASSTRTASNEKLF	.	TRBV14
ASSLLTFRDNAYEQY	.	TRBV7-2
AWNRQGLGEPQH	TRBD1	TRBV30
ASSSTGRSY	TRBD2	TRBV7-9
ASSEDPRLSYT	.	TRBV6-5
ASLPGQGLSEQF	TRBD1	TRBV27
ASSPTSSGANVLT	.	TRBV5-4
ASSEPATGTNTDTQY	TRBD2	TRBV10-1
ASSLGSLGGYEQY	.	TRBV18
AWSVWFCLAGEGPGLAEQY	TRBD2	TRBV30
SAKTGDEQY	TRBD1	TRBV20-1
ASSIGQGRTEAF	.	TRBV19
ASSFLPTNQPQH	.	TRBV28
ASSLGQGARGYT	TRBD1	TRBV28
ASSSPQGAEETQY	TRBD1	TRBV7-9